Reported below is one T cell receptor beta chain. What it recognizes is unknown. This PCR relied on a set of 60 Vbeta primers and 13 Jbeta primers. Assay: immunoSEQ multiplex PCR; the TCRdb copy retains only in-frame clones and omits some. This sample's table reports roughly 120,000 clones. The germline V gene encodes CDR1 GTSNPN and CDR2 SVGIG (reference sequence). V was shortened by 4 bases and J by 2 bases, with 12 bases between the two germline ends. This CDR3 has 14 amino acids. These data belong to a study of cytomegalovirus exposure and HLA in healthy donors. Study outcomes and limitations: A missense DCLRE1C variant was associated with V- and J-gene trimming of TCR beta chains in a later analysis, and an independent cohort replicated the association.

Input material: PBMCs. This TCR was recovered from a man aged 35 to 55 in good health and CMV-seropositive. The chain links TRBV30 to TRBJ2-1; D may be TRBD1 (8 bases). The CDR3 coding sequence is TGTGCCTGGAACACAGGGGGGGCCTACAATGAGCAGTTCTTC. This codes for CAWNTGGAYNEQFF.